The present entry profiles one T cell receptor beta chain with its context. This sample was included in a study of CD8+CD57+ T cells in acquired aplastic anemia. In the study overall: Sorted CD4+ and CD8+ cells gave a mean 3.2 ug DNA, range 0.2 to 27.4 ug.

TCR beta VDJ and CDR3 profiles were obtained from a genomic DNA template. One entry per CDR3 protein results from TCRdb running MiXCR on the reads. The sample consists of 350,000 to 450,000 distinct CDR3 sequences, 55% to 75% of them appearing once. Sequencing input: sorted CD4+, CD8+, or CD8+CD57+ T cells (not recorded which) from PBMCs. The TCR originated in a human donor in good health, serving as a control.

The CDR3 DNA is TGTGCCAGCACCCAGGACACTACCTACGAGCAGTACTTC. This codes for CASTQDTTYEQYF. This chain connects TRBV11-1 to TRBJ2-7, with D maybe TRBD1 (5 bases). CDR3 length: 13 amino acids. Trimming stripped 7 bases from V and 2 bases from J, with 12 bases between. CDR1 is SGHAT, CDR2 FQDESV, per germline (reference sequence). Full variable domain (outside the CDR3, taken from reference TRBV11-1 and TRBJ2-7): EAEVAQSPRYKITEKSQAVAFWCDPISGHATLYWYRQILGQGPELLVQFQDESVVDDSQLPKDRFSAERLKGVDSTLKIQPAELGDSAMYLCASTQDTTYEQYFGPGTRLTVT.